This T cell receptor (beta chain) was identified during a study of blood T cells in healthy people across ages. Trimming pared 0 bases from V and 3 bases from J, leaving 11 bases between. The CDR3 totals 16 residues. CDR1 and CDR2 from the germline V gene are KGHDR and SFDVKD. At least ten counts were recorded for this clonotype. Together with a sample-barcoded 5' primer, a J-beta primer mix was included in a second PCR lasting about 7 to 11 cycles. TCRdb analysed the 5' RACE reads with MiXCR anew, one entry per CDR3 protein. The sample yields more than 1,000,000 distinct CDR3 sequences, 20% to 25% seen once. These data also formed part of another study, on T cells of mothers and their children. According to that study: The authors added sample barcodes and 2-4 random nucleotides using the M1S primer of the second PCR. The study found thymic selection shapes TCR recombination output similarly in related and unrelated pairs.

The sequenced sample was blood. This chain connects TRBV24-1 to TRBJ2-1; possible D gene TRBD2, 5 bases. The TCR sequence derives from a girl aged 2 to 10 in good health. The CDR3 spells CATSDLTGDFYNEQFF. In DNA, the CDR3 is TGTGCCACCAGTGATTTGACCGGGGATTTCTACAATGAGCAGTTCTTC.